Below are 20 T cell receptor beta chains sequenced from a single sample in a study of T cells in Graves' hyperthyroidism and ophthalmopathy. TCR beta CDR3 regions were amplified from RNA transcripts. Researchers ran a first-round RT-PCR on the TCR CDR3 using the HTBI primer set. TCRdb ran MiXCR on the multiplex PCR reads and lists one entry per CDR3 protein. The profile shows over 450,000 distinct CDR3 sequences, under 20% of them singletons. Sequencing used blood. Receptor source: a young woman with Graves' ophthalmopathy.

This clonotype was counted a few times. The rearrangement links TRBV15 to TRBJ2-1; D gene unclear. Germline V lookup: CDR1 LNHNV, CDR2 YYDKDF (reference sequence). The CDR3 has 14 residues. Trimming took off 0 bases at V and 4 bases at J, with 7 bases between the two ends. This CDR3 is CATSRDGDYNEQFF. CDR3 coding DNA: TGTGCCACCAGCAGAGATGGGGATTACAATGAGCAGTTCTTC.

The V gene is TRBV7-9, the J gene TRBJ1-5, with a possible D match to TRBD1 (6 bases). The CDR3 has 17 amino acids. Trimming shortened V by 3 bases and J by 4 bases, and 19 bases separated the two germline ends. Germline assignment: CDR1 SEHNR and CDR2 FQNEAQ (reference sequence). CDR3: CASSFTLADDRNQPQHF. The CDR3 DNA follows: TGTGCCAGCAGCTTTACTCTGGCGGATGACAGGAATCAGCCCCAGCATTTT.

The rearrangement uses TRBV19 and TRBJ2-2; D call uncertain. The CDR3 sequence is 15 residues long. The V end lost 3 bases, the J end lost 0 bases, and 8 bases lay between the germline ends. From germline, CDR1 is LNHDA and CDR2 SQIVND (reference sequence). For the CDR3, the DNA is TGTGCCAGTAGTATTCCCGGAACGAACACCGGGGAGCTGTTTTTT. Protein: CASSIPGTNTGELFF.

The chain joins TRBV30 to TRBJ2-1, with a tentative D call TRBD1 (5 bases). Germline-derived CDR1 and CDR2 are GTSNPN and SVGIG (reference sequence). The CDR3 runs to 14 residues. V shed 2 bases and J shed 6 bases, with 14 bases lying between them. Written as DNA, the CDR3 is TGTGCCTGGAGTAAAGGGGAATTGGGCAATGAGCAGTTCTTC. This encodes CAWSKGELGNEQFF.

The table lists this clonotype with many counts. The rearrangement links TRBV6-1 to TRBJ2-7; 8 bases map to TRBD1. CDR3 length: 16 residues. J gave up 2 bases and V 3 bases, and 9 bases lay outside the gene matches. Germline V gives CDR1 MNHNS, CDR2 SASEGT. CDR3 region: CASSDFPGGFPYEQYF. The CDR3 nucleotides read TGTGCCAGCAGTGATTTCCCAGGGGGCTTCCCCTACGAGCAGTACTTC.

This clonotype was seen only a few times. The chain uses TRBV27 and TRBJ2-7; D perhaps matches TRBD1 (6 bases). The CDR3 has 14 amino acids. CDR1 and CDR2 (germline): MNHEY, SMNVEV (reference sequence). V was trimmed by 5 bases and J by 2 bases, leaving 13 bases between them. CDR3 sequence reads: CASSPRDIPYEQYF. For the CDR3, the DNA is TGTGCCAGCAGTCCTCGGGACATCCCCTACGAGCAGTACTTC.

This clonotype occurred a few times. The chain couples TRBV9 to TRBJ2-7, with D perhaps matching TRBD1 or TRBD2 (6 bases each). Trimming stripped 0 bases from V and 1 base from J, with 11 bases between. Germline V gene sequence: CDR1 SGDLS, CDR2 YYNGEE. The CDR3 loop spans 15 amino acids. DNA of the CDR3: TGTGCCAGCAGCGTAGGGGGGGCTGCGTCCTACGAGCAGTACTTC. Its translation is CASSVGGAASYEQYF.

This clonotype was observed many times. This chain links TRBV7-2 with TRBJ2-7; TRBD2 might be the D (7 bases). Germline CDR1 is SGHTA and CDR2 is FQGNSA. With 1 base removed from V and 3 bases from J, the gap between germline ends came to 10 bases. The CDR3 has 14 amino acids. This CDR3 reads CASSLGGGSYEQYF. CDR3 in DNA: TGTGCCAGCAGCTTAGGGGGGGGCAGCTACGAGCAGTACTTC.

V and J are TRBV19 and TRBJ2-3; D is possibly TRBD1 (6 bases). The germline V gene has CDR1 LNHDA and CDR2 SQIVND (reference sequence). V was shortened by 4 bases and J by 1 base, with 21 bases between the two germline ends. This CDR3 is 18 amino acids long. The CDR3 here is CASSTSEGTPHGTDTQYF. Written as DNA, the CDR3 is TGTGCCAGTAGTACGAGCGAGGGGACACCCCACGGCACAGATACGCAGTATTTT.

This clonotype was found many times. The chain employs TRBV12-3 or TRBV12-4 and TRBJ2-1, with no clear D. The CDR3 is 13 amino acids. Trimming stripped 0 bases from V and 1 base from J, with 1 base between. CDR3 DNA sequence: TGTGCCAGCAGTTTAGCATCCTACAATGAGCAGTTCTTC. It encodes CASSLASYNEQFF.

The sample holds many counts of this clonotype. The chain uses TRBV18 and TRBJ2-1, with 7 bases fitting TRBD1. V dropped 4 bases and J dropped 10; count of bases not matched to a gene: 16. Per the germline V gene, CDR1 is KGHSH and CDR2 is LQKENI. The CDR3 runs 16 residues. CDR3 amino acids: CASSRALRDSIGEQFF. The CDR3 DNA follows: TGTGCCAGCTCACGTGCACTTAGGGACAGCATCGGGGAGCAGTTCTTC.

The chain recombines TRBV29-1 with TRBJ1-1; D is ambiguous. The CDR3 sequence is 13 residues long. From germline, CDR1 is SQVTM and CDR2 ANQGSEA. Trimming removed 4 bases from V and 9 bases from J, with 18 bases in between. This CDR3 reads CSVGEGSRGKAFF. CDR3 bases: TGCAGCGTTGGAGAAGGGTCGCGGGGAAAAGCTTTCTTT. The full variable domain, completed using reference TRBV29-1 and TRBJ1-1, is SAVISQKPSRDICQRGTSLTIQCQVDSQVTMMFWYRQQPGQSLTLIATANQGSEATYESGFVIDKFPISRPNLTFSTLTVSNMSPEDSSIYLCSVGEGSRGKAFFGQGTRLTVV.

This clonotype was recorded many times. The V call is TRBV5-6, the J call TRBJ2-7, with D unresolved. V was trimmed by 0 bases and J by 1 base, leaving 8 bases between them. CDR1 and CDR2 from the germline V gene are SGHDT and YYEEEE. This CDR3 has 14 residues. CDR3 in amino acids: CASSLGPGSYEQYF. CDR3 DNA sequence: TGTGCCAGCAGCTTGGGTCCAGGTTCCTACGAGCAGTACTTC.

The J gene is TRBJ2-1, the V gene TRBV5-4; 10 bases agree with TRBD2. The germline V gene encodes CDR1 SGHNT and CDR2 YYREEE (reference sequence). Losses at the gene ends were 2 bases for V and 7 bases for J; bases not matched to a gene: 6. The CDR3 totals 15 residues. CDR3 loop: CASSFPGLAWNEQFF. In nucleotides, the CDR3 is TGTGCCAGCAGCTTCCCGGGACTAGCGTGGAATGAGCAGTTCTTC.

The genes are TRBV5-6 and TRBJ1-5, with D hard to call. V was trimmed by 6 bases and J by 0 bases, leaving 10 bases between them. The CDR3 loop spans 14 amino acids. The germline V gene has CDR1 SGHDT and CDR2 YYEEEE. In nucleotides, the CDR3 is TGTGCCAGCACCCTAGATAGTAGCAATCAGCCCCAGCATTTT. Translated, it gives CASTLDSSNQPQHF. Full variable domain (remainder filled in from reference TRBV5-6 and TRBJ1-5): DAGVTQSPTHLIKTRGQQVTLRCSPKSGHDTVSWYQQALGQGPQFIFQYYEEEERQRGNFPDRFSGHQFPNYSSELNVNALLLGDSALYLCASTLDSSNQPQHFGDGTRLSIL.

The chain recombines TRBV11-2 with TRBJ2-1; TRBD2 agrees at 14 bases. The CDR3 covers 18 residues. V trimming: 4 bases; J trimming: 8 bases; junction bases outside the gene matches: 13. The germline V gene has CDR1 SGHAT and CDR2 FQNNGV. In nucleotides, the CDR3 is TGTGCCAGCAGCTGGGGACTAGCGGGAGTTTATTCCCAAGATGAGCAGTTCTTC. Its translation is CASSWGLAGVYSQDEQFF.

This clonotype was observed many times. V usage is TRBV28 and J usage is TRBJ2-3, with TRBD2 matching 10 bases. This CDR3 has 16 residues. Germline CDR1 is MDHEN and CDR2 is SYDVKM. The V segment lost 5 bases and the J segment 2 bases; nucleotides outside the gene matches: 7. The CDR3 is CASSPTSGILTDTQYF. DNA of the CDR3: TGTGCCAGCAGTCCTACTAGCGGGATCCTCACAGATACGCAGTATTTT. The variable domain in full, with the rest retrieved from reference TRBV28 and TRBJ2-3, is DVKVTQSSRYLVKRTGEKVFLECVQDMDHENMFWYRQDPGLGLRLIYFSYDVKMKEKGDIPEGYSVSREKKERFSLILESASTNQTSMYLCASSPTSGILTDTQYFGPGTRLTVL.

Notes on this clonotype: One end of the junction varies from germline; a read error may be responsible. The chain employs TRBV12-3 or TRBV12-4 and TRBJ1-1, with D perhaps TRBD1 (5 bases). This CDR3 spans 13 amino acids. The DNA of the CDR3 is TGTGCCAGTAGTATTTACAGGAACGCTGAAGCTTTCTTT. This translates into CASSIYRNAEAFF.

The rearrangement links TRBV24-1 to TRBJ2-3; D gene unclear. Germline V gene data show CDR1 as KGHDR and CDR2 as SFDVKD. This CDR3 has 13 residues. V dropped 3 bases and J dropped 4 bases, with 7 bases sitting between them. CDR3 DNA: TGTGCCACCAGTGATGGCCGTTCAGATACGCAGTATTTT. Its protein is CATSDGRSDTQYF.

This clonotype was seen a handful of times. Since a much larger clone is just one base distant, this may be a read error. The V and J genes are TRBV2 and TRBJ1-5, with D perhaps matching TRBD1 (6 bases). V was shortened by 7 bases and J by 2 bases, with 9 bases between the two germline ends. The CDR3 is 13 amino acids. In germline, CDR1 is SNHLY, CDR2 FYNNEI. The CDR3 region is CASKGDGNQPQHF. CDR3 in DNA: TGTGCCAGCAAGGGGGATGGCAATCAGCCCCAGCATTTT.